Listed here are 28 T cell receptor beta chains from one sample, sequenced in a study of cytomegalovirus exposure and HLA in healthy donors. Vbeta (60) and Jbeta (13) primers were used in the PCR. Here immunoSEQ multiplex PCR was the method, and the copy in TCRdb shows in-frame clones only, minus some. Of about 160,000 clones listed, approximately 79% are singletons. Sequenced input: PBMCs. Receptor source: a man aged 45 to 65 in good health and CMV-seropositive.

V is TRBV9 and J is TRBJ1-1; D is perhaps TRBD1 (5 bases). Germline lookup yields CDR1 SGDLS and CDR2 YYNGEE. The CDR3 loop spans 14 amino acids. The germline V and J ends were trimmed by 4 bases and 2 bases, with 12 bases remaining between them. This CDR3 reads CASSLDSSNTEAFF. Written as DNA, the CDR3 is TGTGCCAGCAGCCTAGACAGCTCAAACACTGAAGCTTTCTTT.

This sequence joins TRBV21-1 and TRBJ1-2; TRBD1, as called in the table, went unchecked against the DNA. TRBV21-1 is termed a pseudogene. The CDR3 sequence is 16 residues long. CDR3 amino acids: CASSKGNRRTGDGYTF. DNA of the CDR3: TGTGCCAGCAGCAAAGGGAATCGTAGGACAGGGGATGGCTACACCTTC.

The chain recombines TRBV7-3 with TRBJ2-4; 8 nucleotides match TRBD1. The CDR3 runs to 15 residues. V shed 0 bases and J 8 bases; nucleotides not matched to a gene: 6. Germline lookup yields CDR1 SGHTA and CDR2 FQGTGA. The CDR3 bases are TGTGCCAGCAGCTTAACTTGGACAGGGCGGGACATTCAGTACTTC. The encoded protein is CASSLTWTGRDIQYF.

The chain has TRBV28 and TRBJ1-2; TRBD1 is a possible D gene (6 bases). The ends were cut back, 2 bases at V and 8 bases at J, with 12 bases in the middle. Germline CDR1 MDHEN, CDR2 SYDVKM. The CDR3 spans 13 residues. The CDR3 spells CASSLGQGRGYTF. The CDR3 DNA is TGTGCCAGCAGTTTAGGTCAGGGGCGGGGCTACACCTTC.

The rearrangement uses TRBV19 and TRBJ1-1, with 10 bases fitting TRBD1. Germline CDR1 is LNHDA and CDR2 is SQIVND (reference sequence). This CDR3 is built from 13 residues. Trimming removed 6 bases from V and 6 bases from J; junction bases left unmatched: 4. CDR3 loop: CASSRQGAAEAFF. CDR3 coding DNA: TGTGCCAGTAGCAGACAGGGGGCCGCTGAAGCTTTCTTT.

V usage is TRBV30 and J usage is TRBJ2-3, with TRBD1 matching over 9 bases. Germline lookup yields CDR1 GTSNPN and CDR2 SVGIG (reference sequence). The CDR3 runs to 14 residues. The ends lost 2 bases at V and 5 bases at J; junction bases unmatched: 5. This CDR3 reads CAWSPGTGIDTQYF. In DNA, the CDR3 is TGTGCCTGGAGTCCCGGGACAGGGATAGATACGCAGTATTTT.

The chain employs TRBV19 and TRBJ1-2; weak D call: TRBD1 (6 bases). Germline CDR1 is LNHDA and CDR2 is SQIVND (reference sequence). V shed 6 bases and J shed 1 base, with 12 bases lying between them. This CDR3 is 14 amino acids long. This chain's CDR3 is CASRQGQLNYGYTF. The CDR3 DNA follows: TGTGCCAGTAGGCAGGGGCAACTTAACTATGGCTACACCTTC.

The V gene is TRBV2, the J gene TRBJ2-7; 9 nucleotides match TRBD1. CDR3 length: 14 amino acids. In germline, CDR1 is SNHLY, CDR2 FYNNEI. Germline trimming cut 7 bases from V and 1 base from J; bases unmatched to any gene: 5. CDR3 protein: CASTVTGGSYEQYF. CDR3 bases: TGTGCCAGCACTGTGACAGGGGGGTCCTACGAGCAGTACTTC.

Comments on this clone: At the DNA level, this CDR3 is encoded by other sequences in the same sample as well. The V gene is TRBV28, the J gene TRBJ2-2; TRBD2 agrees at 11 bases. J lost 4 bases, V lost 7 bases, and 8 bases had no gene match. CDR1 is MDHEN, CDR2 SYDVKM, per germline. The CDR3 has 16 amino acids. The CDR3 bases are TGTGCCAGCAATATAGCGGGAGGGCCTTCCACCGGGGAGCTGTTTTTT. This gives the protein CASNIAGGPSTGELFF.

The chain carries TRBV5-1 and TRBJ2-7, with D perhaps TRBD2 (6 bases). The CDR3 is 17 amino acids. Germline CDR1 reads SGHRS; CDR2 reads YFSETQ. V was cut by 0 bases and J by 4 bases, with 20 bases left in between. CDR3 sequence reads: CASSLGPPGEALYEQYF. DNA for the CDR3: TGCGCCAGCAGCTTGGGACCCCCGGGGGAGGCCCTATACGAGCAGTACTTC. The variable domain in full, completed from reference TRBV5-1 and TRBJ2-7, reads KAGVTQTPRYLIKTRGQQVTLSCSPISGHRSVSWYQQTPGQGLQFLFEYFSETQRNKGNFPGRFSGRQFSNSRSEMNVSTLELGDSALYLCASSLGPPGEALYEQYFGPGTRLTVT.

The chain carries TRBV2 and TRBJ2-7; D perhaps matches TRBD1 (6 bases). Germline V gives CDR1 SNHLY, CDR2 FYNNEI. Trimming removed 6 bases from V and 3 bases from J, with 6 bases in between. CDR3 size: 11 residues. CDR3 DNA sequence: TGTGCCAGCAGGGACAGCTACGAGCAGTACTTC. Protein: CASRDSYEQYF.

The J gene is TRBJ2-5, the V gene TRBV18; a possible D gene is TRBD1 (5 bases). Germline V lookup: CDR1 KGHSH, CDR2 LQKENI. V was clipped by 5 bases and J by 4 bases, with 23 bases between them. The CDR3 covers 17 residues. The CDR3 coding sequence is TGTGCCAGCTCATCTACCATTTCGGCAGGGAATCGAGAGACCCAGTACTTC. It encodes CASSSTISAGNRETQYF.

The CDR3 sequence is CASSPRGTDTGELFF. For the CDR3, the DNA is TGTGCCAGCTCCCCCCGCGGGACAGACACCGGGGAGCTGTTTTTT. The rearrangement uses TRBV19 and TRBJ2-2, with a possible D match to TRBD1 (7 bases). Trimming removed 9 bases at V and 3 bases at J, with 17 bases between. The CDR3 length is 15 residues. The germline gives CDR1 LNHDA, CDR2 SQIVND (reference sequence).

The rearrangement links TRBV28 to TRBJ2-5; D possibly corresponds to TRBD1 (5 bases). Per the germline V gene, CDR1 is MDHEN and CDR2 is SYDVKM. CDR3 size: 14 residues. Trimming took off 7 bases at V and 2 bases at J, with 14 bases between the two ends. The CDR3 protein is CASTSRTTQETQYF. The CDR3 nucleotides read TGTGCCAGCACTTCCAGGACAACTCAAGAGACCCAGTACTTC.

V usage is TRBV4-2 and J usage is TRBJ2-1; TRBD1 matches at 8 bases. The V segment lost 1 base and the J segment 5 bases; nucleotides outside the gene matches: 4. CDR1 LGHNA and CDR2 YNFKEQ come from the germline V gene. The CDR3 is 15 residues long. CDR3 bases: TGTGCCAGCAGCCAAGTGTGGACAGGGAACAATGAGCAGTTCTTC. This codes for CASSQVWTGNNEQFF.

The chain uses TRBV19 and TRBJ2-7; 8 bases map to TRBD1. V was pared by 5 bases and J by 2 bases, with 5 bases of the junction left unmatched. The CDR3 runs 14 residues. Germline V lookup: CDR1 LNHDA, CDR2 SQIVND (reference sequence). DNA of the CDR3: TGTGCCAGTAGTCTAAGACAGGGGACCTACGAGCAGTACTTC. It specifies CASSLRQGTYEQYF. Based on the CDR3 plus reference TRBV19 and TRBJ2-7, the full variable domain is DGGITQSPKYLFRKEGQNVTLSCEQNLNHDAMYWYRQDPGQGLRLIYYSQIVNDFQKGDIAEGYSVSREKKESFPLTVTSAQKNPTAFYLCASSLRQGTYEQYFGPGTRLTVT.

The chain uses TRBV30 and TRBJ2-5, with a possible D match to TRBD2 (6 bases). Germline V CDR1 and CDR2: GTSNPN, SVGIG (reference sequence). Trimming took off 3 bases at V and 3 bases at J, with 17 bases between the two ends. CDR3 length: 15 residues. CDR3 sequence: CAWRETTGLEETQYF. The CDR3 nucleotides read TGTGCCTGGAGAGAGACCACGGGACTCGAAGAGACCCAGTACTTC.

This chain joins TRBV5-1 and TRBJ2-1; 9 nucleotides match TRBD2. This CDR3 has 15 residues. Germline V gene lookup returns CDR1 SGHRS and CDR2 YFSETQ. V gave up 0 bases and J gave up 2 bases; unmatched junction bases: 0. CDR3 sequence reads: CASSLGLAAYNEQFF. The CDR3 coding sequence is TGCGCCAGCAGCTTGGGACTAGCGGCCTACAATGAGCAGTTCTTC.

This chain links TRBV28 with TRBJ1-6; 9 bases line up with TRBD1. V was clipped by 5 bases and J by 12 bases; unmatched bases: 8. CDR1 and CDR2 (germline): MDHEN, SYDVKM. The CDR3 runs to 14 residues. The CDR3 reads CASSPGQGDLPLHF. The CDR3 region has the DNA TGTGCCAGCAGTCCGGGACAGGGAGATTTACCCCTCCACTTT.

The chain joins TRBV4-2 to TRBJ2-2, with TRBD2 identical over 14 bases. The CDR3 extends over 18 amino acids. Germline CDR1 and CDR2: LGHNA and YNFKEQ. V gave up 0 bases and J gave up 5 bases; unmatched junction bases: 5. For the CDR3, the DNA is TGTGCCAGCAGCCAAGACTGGGGACTAGCGGGAGTAACCGGGGAGCTGTTTTTT. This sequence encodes CASSQDWGLAGVTGELFF.

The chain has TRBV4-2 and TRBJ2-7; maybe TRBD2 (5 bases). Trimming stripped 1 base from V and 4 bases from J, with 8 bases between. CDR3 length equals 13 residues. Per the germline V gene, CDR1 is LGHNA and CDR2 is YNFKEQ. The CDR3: CASSQASGYEQYF. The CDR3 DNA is TGTGCCAGCAGCCAAGCCAGCGGTTACGAGCAGTACTTC.

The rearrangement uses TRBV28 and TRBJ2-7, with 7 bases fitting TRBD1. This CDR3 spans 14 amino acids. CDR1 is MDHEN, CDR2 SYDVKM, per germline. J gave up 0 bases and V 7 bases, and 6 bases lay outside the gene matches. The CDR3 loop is CASTTGPYSYEQYF. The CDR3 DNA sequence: TGTGCCAGCACGACAGGGCCTTACTCCTACGAGCAGTACTTC.

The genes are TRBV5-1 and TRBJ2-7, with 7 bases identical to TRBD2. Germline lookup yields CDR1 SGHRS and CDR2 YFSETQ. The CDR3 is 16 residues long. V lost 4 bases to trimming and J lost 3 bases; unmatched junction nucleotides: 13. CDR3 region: CASSQSTSGNGYEQYF. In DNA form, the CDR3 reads TGCGCCAGCAGCCAATCCACGAGCGGGAATGGCTACGAGCAGTACTTC. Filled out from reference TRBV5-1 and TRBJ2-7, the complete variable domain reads KAGVTQTPRYLIKTRGQQVTLSCSPISGHRSVSWYQQTPGQGLQFLFEYFSETQRNKGNFPGRFSGRQFSNSRSEMNVSTLELGDSALYLCASSQSTSGNGYEQYFGPGTRLTVT.

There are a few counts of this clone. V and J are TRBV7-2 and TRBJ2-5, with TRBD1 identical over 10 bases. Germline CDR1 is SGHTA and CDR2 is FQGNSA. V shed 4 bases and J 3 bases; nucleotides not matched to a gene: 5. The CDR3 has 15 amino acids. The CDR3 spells CASSWAGTGEETQYF. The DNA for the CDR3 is TGTGCCAGCAGCTGGGCCGGGACAGGGGAAGAGACCCAGTACTTC.

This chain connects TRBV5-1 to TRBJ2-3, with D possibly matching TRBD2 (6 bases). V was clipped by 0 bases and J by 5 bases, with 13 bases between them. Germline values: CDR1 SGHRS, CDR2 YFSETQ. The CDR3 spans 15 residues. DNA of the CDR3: TGCGCCAGCAGCTTGGAGTCGGGAGACGGAGATACGCAGTATTTT. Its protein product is CASSLESGDGDTQYF.

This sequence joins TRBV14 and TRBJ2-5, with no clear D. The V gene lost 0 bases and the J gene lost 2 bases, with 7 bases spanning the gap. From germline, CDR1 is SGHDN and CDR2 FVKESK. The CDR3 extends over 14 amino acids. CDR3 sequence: CASSQDLVQETQYF. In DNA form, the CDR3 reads TGTGCCAGCAGCCAAGATCTAGTACAAGAGACCCAGTACTTC.

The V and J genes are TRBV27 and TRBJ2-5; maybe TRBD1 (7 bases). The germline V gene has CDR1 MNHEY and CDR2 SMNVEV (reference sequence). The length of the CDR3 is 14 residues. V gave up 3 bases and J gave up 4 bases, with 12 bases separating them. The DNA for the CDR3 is TGTGCCAGCAGTTTCAGGGGGGTCGTAGAGACCCAGTACTTC. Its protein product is CASSFRGVVETQYF.

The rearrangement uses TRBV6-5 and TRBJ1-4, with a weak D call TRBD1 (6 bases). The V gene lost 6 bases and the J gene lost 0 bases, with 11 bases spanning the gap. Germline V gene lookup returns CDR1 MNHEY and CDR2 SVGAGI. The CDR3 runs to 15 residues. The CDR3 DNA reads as TGTGCCAGCAGATCTTGGACAGCAACTAATGAAAAACTGTTTTTT. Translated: CASRSWTATNEKLFF.